The entry below gives a single T cell receptor beta chain sequence along with its context. These data belong to a study of blood T cell repertoires in COVID-19. Clones were read by immunoSEQ multiplex PCR, and TCRdb kept only the in-frame ones, dropping some. The data show nearly 350,000 clones, around 91% seen once. The CDR3 spans 17 residues. CDR1 is MGHRA, CDR2 YSYEKL, per germline. The V segment lost 1 base and the J segment 10 bases; nucleotides outside the gene matches: 8. The J gene is TRBJ2-1, the V gene TRBV4-1; 15 bases are a match to TRBD2. The sequencing input was peripheral blood. This receptor was obtained from a woman aged 18-29 years who had recovered from COVID-19. CDR3 DNA: TGCGCCAGCAGCCAAGTTCGGACTAGCGGGAGGGTTGAGGAGCAGTTCTTC. Protein product: CASSQVRTSGRVEEQFF.